The present T cell receptor (beta chain) was sequenced within a study of blood T cell repertoires in COVID-19. Study as a whole: Both acute and convalescent COVID-19 samples were obtained from the United States, Italy and Spain.

The data were produced by immunoSEQ multiplex PCR, yet TCRdb's version contains in-frame clones alone and is incomplete. The repertoire includes about 260,000 clones, over 80% of them detected once, and approximately 1.4% sits in the top ten. Germline V gene data show CDR1 as SGHDT and CDR2 as YYEEEE. Unmatched junction bases numbered 12, after V lost 2 bases and J lost 7 bases. The CDR3 loop spans 15 amino acids. The TCR originated in a middle-aged woman who had recovered from COVID-19. The chain employs TRBV5-6 and TRBJ2-7; 7 nucleotides line up with TRBD1. The material sequenced was peripheral blood. The CDR3 protein is CASSFIDREGREQYF. The CDR3 DNA reads TGTGCCAGCAGCTTCATTGACAGGGAAGGACGGGAGCAGTACTTC.